This T cell receptor beta chain was sequenced during a study of CD4 and CD8 cells across lung adenocarcinoma regions. The CDR3 is made up of 15 amino acids. Germline V gene lookup returns CDR1 WNHNN and CDR2 SYGVQD (reference sequence). Trimming removed 5 bases at V and 5 bases at J, with 15 bases between. From the PCR reads, TCRdb called clonotypes with MiXCR, one entry per CDR3 protein. The data show about 4,100 distinct CDR3 sequences, 40% to 60% seen once. Donors had localized lung adenocarcinoma, a non-small cell lung cancer. The sequence was obtained from a female donor with lung adenocarcinoma. The CD4 and CD8 labels of this study may be unreliable. The specimen sequenced was CD4+ T cells from the center of a lung tumor. The chain joins TRBV10-1 to TRBJ2-2, with D unresolved. CDR3 in DNA: TGCGCCAGCAGTCCTTTGGCGGATCAAACCGGGGAGCTGTTTTTT. Translation gives CASSPLADQTGELFF.